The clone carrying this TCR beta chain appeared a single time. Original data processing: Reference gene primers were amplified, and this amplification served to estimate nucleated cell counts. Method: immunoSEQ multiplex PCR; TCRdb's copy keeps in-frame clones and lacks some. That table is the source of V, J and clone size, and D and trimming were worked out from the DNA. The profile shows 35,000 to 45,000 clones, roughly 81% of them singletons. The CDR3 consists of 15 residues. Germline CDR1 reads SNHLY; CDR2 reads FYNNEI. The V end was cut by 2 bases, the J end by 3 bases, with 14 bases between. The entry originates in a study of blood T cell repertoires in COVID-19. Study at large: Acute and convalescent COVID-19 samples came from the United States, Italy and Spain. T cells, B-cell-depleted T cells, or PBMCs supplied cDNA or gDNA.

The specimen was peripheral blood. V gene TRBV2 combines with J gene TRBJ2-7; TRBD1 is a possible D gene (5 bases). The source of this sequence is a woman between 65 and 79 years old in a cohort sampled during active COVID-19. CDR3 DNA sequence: TGTGCCAGCAGTGAACGGTCAGGGTTTGGCTACGAGCAGTACTTC. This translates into CASSERSGFGYEQYF.